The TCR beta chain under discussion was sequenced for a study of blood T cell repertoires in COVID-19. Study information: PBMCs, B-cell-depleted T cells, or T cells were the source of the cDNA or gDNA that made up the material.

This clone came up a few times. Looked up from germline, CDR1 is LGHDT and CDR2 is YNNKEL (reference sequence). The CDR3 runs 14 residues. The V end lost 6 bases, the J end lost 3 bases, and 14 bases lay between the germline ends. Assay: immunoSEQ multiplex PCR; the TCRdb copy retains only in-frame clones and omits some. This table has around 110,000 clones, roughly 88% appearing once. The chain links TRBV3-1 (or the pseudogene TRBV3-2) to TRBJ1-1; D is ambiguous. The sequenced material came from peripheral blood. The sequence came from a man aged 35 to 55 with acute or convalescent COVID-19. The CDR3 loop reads CASSPASQDTEAFF. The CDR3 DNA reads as TGTGCCAGCAGTCCGGCCAGTCAGGACACTGAAGCTTTCTTT.